Following are 19 T cell receptor beta chains from one sample sequenced in a study of cytomegalovirus exposure and HLA in healthy donors. This PCR relied on a set of 60 Vbeta primers and 13 Jbeta primers. The method was immunoSEQ multiplex PCR; TCRdb's version includes in-frame clones alone and lacks a portion of them. This sample has about 250,000 clones, with approximately 85% found just once. The sequenced sample was PBMCs. The receptors were gathered from a girl under 10 years old in good health and CMV-seronegative.

The V gene is TRBV7-9, the J gene TRBJ1-6; 8 bases map to TRBD1. The length of the CDR3 is 17 residues. The V segment lost 3 bases and the J segment 0 bases; nucleotides outside the gene matches: 4. Germline V CDR1 and CDR2: SEHNR, FQNEAQ (reference sequence). The CDR3 here is CASSLTGVGSYNSPLHF. Written as DNA, the CDR3 is TGTGCCAGCAGCTTGACAGGGGTCGGCTCCTATAATTCACCCCTCCACTTT.

J is TRBJ2-1 and V is TRBV4-2; D is perhaps TRBD2 (6 bases). Germline V gene lookup returns CDR1 LGHNA and CDR2 YNFKEQ. V lost 4 bases, J lost 0 bases, and 13 bases lay in between. The CDR3 totals 16 residues. CDR3 coding DNA: TGTGCCAGCAGCCGAAAAACGGGGGTCTCCTACAATGAGCAGTTCTTC. It is translated as CASSRKTGVSYNEQFF.

The V gene is TRBV4-1, the J gene TRBJ2-7; D may be TRBD2 (5 bases). Trimming took off 4 bases at V and 1 base at J, with 8 bases between the two ends. This CDR3 contains 13 residues. Germline CDR1 reads MGHRA; CDR2 reads YSYEKL. CDR3 DNA sequence: TGCGCCAGCAGCCTTCCGGGGTCCTACGAGCAGTACTTC. This gives the protein CASSLPGSYEQYF.

The chain couples TRBV11-1 to TRBJ1-1; TRBD1 matches at 8 bases. Per the germline V gene, CDR1 is SGHAT and CDR2 is FQDESV (reference sequence). The V and J ends lost 8 bases and 5 bases, in that order; junction bases with no gene match: 7. The CDR3 extends over 13 amino acids. Written as DNA, the CDR3 is TGTGCCAGCGCTGGGACAGGCCGGACTGAAGCTTTCTTT. Amino acids: CASAGTGRTEAFF.

The chain employs TRBV7-2 and TRBJ2-1; 11 bases are shared with TRBD2. The junction had 2 bases not matched to a gene; V was cut back by 3 bases and J by 4 bases. Germline assignment: CDR1 SGHTA and CDR2 FQGNSA. This CDR3 has 15 amino acids. The CDR3 protein is CASSFTSGSYNEQFF. CDR3 coding DNA: TGTGCCAGCAGCTTCACTAGCGGGAGTTACAATGAGCAGTTCTTC. Full variable domain (outside the CDR3, taken from reference TRBV7-2 and TRBJ2-1): GAGVSQSPSNKVTEKGKDVELRCDPISGHTALYWYRQSLGQGLEFLIYFQGNSAPDKSGLPSDRFSAERTGGSVSTLTIQRTQQEDSAVYLCASSFTSGSYNEQFFGPGTRLTVL.

This chain links TRBV19 with TRBJ1-1; the D gene is possibly TRBD1 (5 bases). The CDR3 is 15 residues long. The ends were cut back, 3 bases at V and 0 bases at J, with 11 bases in the middle. Germline CDR1 reads LNHDA; CDR2 reads SQIVND (reference sequence). CDR3 DNA sequence: TGTGCCAGTAGTATGGGAGGGGTTCTGAACACTGAAGCTTTCTTT. Its translation is CASSMGGVLNTEAFF.

The CDR3 sequence is CASSLVPSSYEQYF. CDR3 DNA sequence: TGTGCCAGCAGCTTGGTTCCTTCCTCCTACGAGCAGTACTTC. The J gene is TRBJ2-7, the V gene TRBV5-6; D gene unclear. Deletions cut 0 bases from V and 0 bases from J, with 7 bases between. CDR3 length equals 14 residues. CDR1 and CDR2 (germline): SGHDT, YYEEEE.

The chain recombines TRBV7-7 with TRBJ2-5; 8 nucleotides align to TRBD1. V lost 5 bases to trimming and J lost 1 base; unmatched junction nucleotides: 0. Germline V gene lookup returns CDR1 SSHAT and CDR2 FNYEAQ (reference sequence). This CDR3 has 13 amino acids. CDR3 DNA sequence: TGTGCCAGCAGCGGACAGGGCCAAGAGACCCAGTACTTC. Its protein product is CASSGQGQETQYF.

This clone came up once. The DNA is left out, because the CDR3 cannot be placed on it with certainty; the CDR3 is given as TCRdb lists it. The CDR3 spells CASSFGSGNTIYF. This chain connects TRBV5-1 to TRBJ1-3. The germline CDR1 and CDR2 sequences are SGHRS and YFSETQ. The CDR3 length is 13 residues, termini included.

This clone was seen just once. The chain couples TRBV5-1 to TRBJ1-6; 8 positions match TRBD1. The ends lost 4 bases at V and 9 bases at J; junction bases unmatched: 9. In germline, CDR1 is SGHRS, CDR2 YFSETQ. This CDR3 is built from 15 residues. Here the CDR3 DNA reads TGCGCCAGCAGCCCGCGGACAGGGTCGGGTTCACCCCTCCACTTT. Translating gives CASSPRTGSGSPLHF.

The chain links TRBV5-6 to TRBJ1-3; D is perhaps TRBD1 (5 bases). V was trimmed by 1 base and J by 4 bases, leaving 12 bases between them. This CDR3 contains 15 residues. In germline, CDR1 is SGHDT, CDR2 YYEEEE. CDR3 loop: CASSLRPGWGNTIYF. The DNA of the CDR3 is TGTGCCAGCAGCTTGCGGCCAGGGTGGGGAAACACCATATATTTT.

The gene calls are TRBV5-4 and TRBJ2-1; 16 positions agree with TRBD2. V lost 4 bases to trimming and J lost 4 bases; unmatched junction nucleotides: 5. CDR3 length: 17 residues. Germline lookup yields CDR1 SGHNT and CDR2 YYREEE (reference sequence). CDR3 coding DNA: TGTGCCAGCAGCCTGGGGACTAGCGGGAGGGCTTACAATGAGCAGTTCTTC. Its translation is CASSLGTSGRAYNEQFF.

This clone was seen just once. The chain carries TRBV7-9 and TRBJ2-2, with 13 bases aligning to TRBD2. Germline-derived CDR1 and CDR2 are SEHNR and FQNEAQ (reference sequence). The CDR3 has 18 residues. The junction had 7 bases not matched to a gene; V was cut back by 4 bases and J by 2 bases. The CDR3 protein is CASSYGLAGALNTGELFF. The CDR3 DNA reads TGTGCCAGCAGCTACGGACTAGCGGGGGCCCTTAACACCGGGGAGCTGTTTTTT.

The V gene is TRBV9, the J gene TRBJ2-1, with D unclear. The length of the CDR3 is 13 residues. V lost 0 bases and J 8 bases, leaving 9 bases between the germline ends. Looked up from germline, CDR1 is SGDLS and CDR2 is YYNGEE. The CDR3 DNA sequence: TGTGCCAGCAGCGTAGTTCTCACAGATGAGCAGTTCTTC. This gives the protein CASSVVLTDEQFF. Drawing the rest from reference TRBV9 and TRBJ2-1, the complete variable domain is DSGVTQTPKHLITATGQRVTLRCSPRSGDLSVYWYQQSLDQGLQFLIQYYNGEERAKGNILERFSAQQFPDLHSELNLSSLELGDSALYFCASSVVLTDEQFFGPGTRLTVL.

The chain is built from TRBV7-8 and TRBJ1-1; D unclear. With 2 bases removed from V and 8 bases from J, the gap between germline ends came to 15 bases. The CDR3 spans 14 residues. Germline values: CDR1 SGHVS, CDR2 FQNEAQ. The CDR3: CASSLSSGLPEAFF. The DNA of the CDR3 is TGTGCCAGCAGCTTAAGCTCCGGTTTACCAGAAGCTTTCTTT.

CDR3: CASSVEWGVTDTQYF. As DNA, the CDR3 is TGTGCCAGCAGCGTAGAATGGGGGGTAACAGATACGCAGTATTTT. This chain uses TRBV9 with TRBJ2-3, with D possibly TRBD2 on 6 matching bases. Between the trimmed V and J ends, which lost 0 bases and 3 bases, there was a span of 11 bases. CDR3 length equals 15 residues. Germline V gene lookup returns CDR1 SGDLS and CDR2 YYNGEE.

The V call is TRBV7-7, the J call TRBJ2-3, with TRBD2 as a possible D gene (5 bases). Trimming removed 5 bases at V and 0 bases at J, with 9 bases between. The V gene's germline CDR1 is SSHAT and CDR2 FNYEAQ (reference sequence). This CDR3 contains 14 residues. CDR3 residues: CASSPADSTDTQYF. CDR3 DNA sequence: TGTGCCAGCAGCCCAGCGGATAGCACAGATACGCAGTATTTT. Looking up the rest from reference TRBV7-7 and TRBJ2-3 gives the full variable domain: GAGVSQSPRYKVTKRGQDVTLRCDPISSHATLYWYQQALGQGPEFLTYFNYEAQPDKSGLPSDRFSAERPEGSISTLTIQRTEQRDSAMYRCASSPADSTDTQYFGPGTRLTVL.

The CDR3 sequence: CASSYDRERLQETQYF. For the CDR3, the DNA is TGTGCCAGCAGCTATGACAGGGAGAGACTCCAAGAGACCCAGTACTTC. The gene calls are TRBV7-9 and TRBJ2-5; 7 bases fit TRBD1. Trimming at V came to 4 bases and at J to 1 base, leaving 9 bases not matched to a gene. The CDR3 is 16 amino acids. Germline V gene data show CDR1 as SEHNR and CDR2 as FQNEAQ (reference sequence).

The V call is TRBV11-2, the J call TRBJ1-1; 7 bases map to TRBD1. This CDR3 is 14 amino acids long. The V and J ends lost 4 bases and 1 base, in that order; junction bases with no gene match: 3. The germline CDR1 and CDR2 sequences are SGHAT and FQNNGV. The CDR3 protein is CASSSYRGNTEAFF. The CDR3 bases are TGTGCCAGCAGCTCCTACAGGGGGAACACTGAAGCTTTCTTT.